What follows describes a single TCR beta chain. Amplified TCR beta CDR3 regions came from RNA transcripts. Using the HTBI primer set, a first-round RT-PCR was run on the TCR CDR3. TCRdb reprocessed the multiplex PCR reads via MiXCR and lists one record per CDR3 protein. The data hold about half a million distinct CDR3 sequences, with less than 25% observed a single time. The data were obtained in a study of T cells in Graves' hyperthyroidism and ophthalmopathy. The authors obtained PBMCs from roughly 10 ml of fresh peripheral blood. Germline loops: CDR1 MRHNA, CDR2 SNTAGT. Trimming stripped 10 bases from V and 7 bases from J, with 11 bases between. CDR3 length: 10 residues.

The sequenced sample was blood. The clonotype was recovered from a man between 18 and 29 years old with Graves' hyperthyroidism. The chain joins TRBV6-4 to TRBJ2-7; no reliable D call. The CDR3 protein is CAIGRQEQYF. DNA for the CDR3: TGTGCCATCGGACGTCAAGAGCAGTACTTC.